This T cell receptor (beta chain) was obtained from a study of shared clonotypes between healthy human individuals. Study in general: Donor ages ranged 18 to 49 years: two women, a few men.

There are a few counts of this clone. Caucasian adults living in Nashville, Tennessee, provided all samples. Replicate PCRs from sorted subsets contained around 190 ng DNA, which is 30,000 to 35,000 T cell genomes. The method was immunoSEQ multiplex PCR; TCRdb's version includes in-frame clones alone and lacks a portion of them. The table lists more than 2,000,000 clones, 85% to 95% of them singletons. The source is a man younger than 35 in good health. Some clones in this sample may be carry-over from other donors' samples. What was sequenced was naive CD4+ T cells from PBMCs. The subset: CD45RA+ positively selected.

CDR3 nucleotides: TGTGCCAGCAGTTCTCCCCTCTCCTACGAGCAGTACTTC. The encoded protein is CASSSPLSYEQYF. V and J are TRBV27 and TRBJ2-7, with D unresolved. Germline-derived CDR1 and CDR2 are MNHEY and SMNVEV (reference sequence). The CDR3 contains 13 residues. The V and J ends lost 4 bases and 0 bases respectively, with 7 bases between them.